This TCR beta chain derives from a study of blood T cells in healthy people across ages (dated by TCRdb to the mid-2010s). A note on the overall study: Template switching captured roughly one uniquely barcoded TCR beta cDNA molecule per two T cells in model experiments. Using the same blood draw, the study looked at two additional independent replicas of 1 million unique cDNA reads for two donors, one aged 18 to 29 and the other aged 80 or older. Donors were grouped into four age groups: young (average approximately 15 years), middle-aged (39), aged (62) and long-lived (around 80). The study measured age-related changes in TCR beta repertoire diversity using deep sequencing normalized with unique cDNA molecular identifiers. To avoid experimental bias, donors of different ages were randomly spread across the sequencing lanes. Study-wide findings and limitations: Bulk unsorted PBMC profiling prevented conclusive comparison of naive and antigen-experienced compartments. The CMV infection status of donors was not known, potentially confounding age-related changes in expanded clonotypes. Total diversity estimates from one million sequenced T cells were considered lower bounds and underestimates. As age increased, observed TCR beta diversity per million T cells dropped in a roughly linear way, and a significant reduction was already evident by age 40. Compared with the aged group, the long-lived group had more naive CD4+ T cells, fewer expanded clones and increased TCR diversity, a pattern suggesting age selection. The percentage of naive T cells measured by flow cytometry correlated strongly with observed TCR beta diversity.

The library was obtained by 5' RACE. The sequencer was an Illumina HiSeq 2500. A second PCR of about 7 to 12 cycles was performed with a sample-barcoded 5' primer and a J-beta primer mix. A template-switch 5' adaptor carrying 12 random nucleotides introduced a unique molecular identifier onto each TCR beta cDNA molecule. Each sample yielded at least 2.5 million CDR3-containing paired-end reads. The Mint cDNA synthesis kit, primed by a TRBC-specific oligonucleotide, was used to synthesize first-strand cDNA from all RNA. Following uracil-DNA glycosylase treatment, a first 18-cycle PCR with universal primers M1SS and BC2_uni_R was performed on all cDNA. On the authors' methods: Normalization of each sample was performed by random selection of 1 million high-quality reads, each carrying a distinct molecular identifier. Instead of being binned into consensus sequences, reads with shared molecular identifiers were discarded. CDR3 identification, clonotype clustering and error correction used MiTCR with a Q25 quality threshold and the strictest error-elimination algorithm. A nonparametric unseen species model using Euler transformation provided a lower-bound estimate of total TCR beta diversity. The public reads were run again by TCRdb, first through fastp at Q25 and then through MiXCR, and only productive beta chains were kept. Each entry merges the rows of one CDR3 protein and shows their most common DNA and genes. The V and J calls here are based on TCRdb, not the publication. The sample yields about 800,000 distinct CDR3 sequences; 58% were counted once. The ten largest clones represent about 20% of the sample.

Compared with germline, V lacks 3 bases and J lacks 4 bases; bases without a gene match: 9. Counted from cysteine to phenylalanine, this CDR3 has 17 amino acids. Only the CDR3 part of the read is kept: 51 bases, read in frame from the first base. The donors were some 36 Caucasian individuals from Russia, aged 6 to 90 years, who were systemically healthy. Around 10 milliliters of peripheral blood were drawn from each donor into EDTA-treated Vacutainer tubes. Ficoll-Paque density-gradient centrifugation was used to isolate PBMCs, with at least 6.5 million per sample. Trizol reagent was used to extract total RNA from the PBMCs, yielding at least 5.5 micrograms per sample. The percentages of naive CD45RAhigh/CD27high T cells were determined by flow cytometry on a PBMC aliquot from every donor. In regard to this clonotype: Its binding antigen is unknown. No much larger clone exists at a distance of one base, and base qualities are not known.

The receptor was isolated from a man aged 30 to 45 in good health. Sequences were obtained from blood. Recombination linked TRBV12-3 or TRBV12-4 to TRBJ1-4; a stretch of 9 junction bases matches TRBD1. The base sequence is TGTGCCAGCAGTTTTGCGGGACAGGGCCATTTTAATGAAAAACTGTTTTTT. Its amino acids are CASSFAGQGHFNEKLFF.